A selection of T cell receptor beta chains follows, all from one sample in a study of shared clonotypes between healthy human individuals. Sequencing used immunoSEQ multiplex PCR; TCRdb keeps in-frame clones, though not all of them. In the table there are about a million clones, more than 75% of which are singletons. The material sequenced was memory CD4+ T cells sorted from blood. Source of these receptors: a man between 18 and 29 years old in good health. CDR3s include the opening cysteine and the closing phenylalanine or tryptophan. A D gene is named only where the DNA matches it firmly. Some rows have no size entry. The others give once, few or many, or a class for an expanded clone.

clone size	D gene	V gene	J gene	CDR3 protein	CDR3 DNA
.	TRBD1	TRBV5-1	TRBJ1-2	CASRDPKAGGYGYTF	TGCGCCAGCAGGGATCCAAAGGCAGGGGGCTATGGCTACACCTTC
.	.	TRBV11-2	TRBJ2-7	CASTPLYRSSYEQYF	TGTGCCAGCACCCCACTCTACCGAAGCTCCTACGAGCAGTACTTC
.	.	TRBV7-9	TRBJ1-4	CASSFGQKNEKLFF	TGTGCCAGCAGCTTCGGACAGAAGAATGAAAAACTGTTTTTT
.	.	TRBV28	TRBJ2-3	CASRYRASADTQYF	TGTGCCAGCAGGTACCGGGCCTCGGCAGATACGCAGTATTTT
once	.	TRBV7-2	TRBJ1-5	CASSQIPVNQPQHF	TGTGCCAGCAGCCAAATACCGGTCAATCAGCCCCAGCATTTT
.	.	TRBV2	TRBJ1-1	CASIPDRAEAFF	TGTGCCAGCATACCGGACCGGGCTGAAGCTTTCTTT
.	.	TRBV7-3	TRBJ2-2	CASSLKIKDGELFF	TGTGCCAGCAGCTTAAAGATTAAGGATGGGGAGCTGTTTTTT
.	TRBD1	TRBV7-9	TRBJ2-7	CASSFSDRASYEQYF	TGTGCCAGCAGCTTTTCCGACAGGGCATCCTACGAGCAGTACTTC
.	.	TRBV10-3	TRBJ1-1	CAISEHPGINTEAFF	TGTGCCATCAGTGAGCATCCGGGTATAAACACTGAAGCTTTCTTT
.	TRBD2	TRBV5-4	TRBJ2-7	CASSLGTSGSYEQYF	TGTGCCAGCAGCTTGGGGACTAGCGGATCCTACGAGCAGTACTTC
few	.	TRBV27	TRBJ2-7	CASRGLPQGEQYF	TGTGCCAGCAGGGGACTTCCCCAGGGGGAGCAGTACTTC
once	.	TRBV2	TRBJ2-7	CASRADSYEQYF	TGTGCCAGCAGGGCTGACAGCTACGAGCAGTACTTC
.	.	TRBV6-5	TRBJ1-6	CASSYDPDSPLHF	TGTGCCAGCAGTTATGACCCGGATTCACCCCTCCACTTT